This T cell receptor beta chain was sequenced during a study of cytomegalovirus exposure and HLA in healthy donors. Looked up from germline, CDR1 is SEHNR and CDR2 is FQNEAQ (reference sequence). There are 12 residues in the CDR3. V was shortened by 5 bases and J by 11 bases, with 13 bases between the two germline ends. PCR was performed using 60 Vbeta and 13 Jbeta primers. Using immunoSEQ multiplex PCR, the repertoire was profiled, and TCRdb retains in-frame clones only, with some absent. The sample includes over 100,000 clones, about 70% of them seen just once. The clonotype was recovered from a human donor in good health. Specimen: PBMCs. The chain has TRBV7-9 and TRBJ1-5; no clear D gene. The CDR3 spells CASSLDTVTQHF. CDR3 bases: TGTGCCAGCAGCCTAGATACGGTTACCCAGCATTTT.